A single sample is the source of the 4 T cell receptor beta chains below, sequenced in a study of blood T cell repertoires in COVID-19. Using immunoSEQ multiplex PCR, the repertoire was profiled, and TCRdb retains in-frame clones only, with some absent. The sample consists of some 190,000 clones, more than 70% of them appearing once. The sequenced material came from peripheral blood. These receptors were obtained from a woman aged 80 or over with active or convalescent COVID-19.

The rearrangement uses TRBV3-1 (or the pseudogene TRBV3-2) and TRBJ2-5; D is ambiguous. V lost 4 bases and J lost 0, with 12 bases in between. There are 15 residues in the CDR3. The germline V gene encodes CDR1 LGHDT and CDR2 YNNKEL (reference sequence). The CDR3 sequence: CASSPREVNQETQYF. In DNA form, the CDR3 reads TGTGCCAGCAGCCCGCGAGAGGTGAACCAAGAGACCCAGTACTTC.

V is TRBV3-1 (or the pseudogene TRBV3-2) and J is TRBJ2-2; the match to TRBD2 covers 13 bases. J gave up 4 bases and V 3 bases, and 5 bases lay outside the gene matches. Per germline, CDR1 LGHDT and CDR2 YNNKEL (reference sequence). The CDR3 is 17 amino acids. CDR3 loop: CASSQALAGGSTGELFF. CDR3 sequence (DNA): TGTGCCAGCAGCCAGGCACTAGCGGGAGGGTCCACCGGGGAGCTGTTTTTT.

The chain is built from TRBV11-2 and TRBJ1-3; 7 bases map to TRBD1. Germline loops: CDR1 SGHAT, CDR2 FQNNGV. The CDR3 loop spans 18 amino acids. The trim removed 3 bases at V and 0 bases at J, leaving 11 bases unmatched. In nucleotides, the CDR3 is TGTGCCAGCAGCTTCCCGACCCTACAGGGGCCCTCTGGAAACACCATATATTTT. Translated, it gives CASSFPTLQGPSGNTIYF.

The chain has TRBV30 and TRBJ1-4, with a weak D call TRBD1 (5 bases). From germline, CDR1 is GTSNPN and CDR2 SVGIG (reference sequence). This CDR3 spans 15 amino acids. V was shortened by 2 bases and J by 5 bases, with 15 bases between the two germline ends. The CDR3 DNA sequence: TGTGCCTGGAGTCCAAGGAGGGACTTCAATGAAAAACTGTTTTTT. This codes for CAWSPRRDFNEKLFF. Full variable domain (missing parts from reference TRBV30 and TRBJ1-4): SQTIHQWPATLVQPVGSPLSLECTVEGTSNPNLYWYRQAAGRGLQLLFYSVGIGQISSEVPQNLSASRPQDRQFILSSKKLLLSDSGFYLCAWSPRRDFNEKLFFGSGTQLSVL.